Sequencing of this T cell receptor beta chain was carried out in a study of T cells in Graves' hyperthyroidism and ophthalmopathy. Patients aged 18 to 65 had newly diagnosed hyperthyroidism lasting under 2 months. Out of approximately 10 ml of fresh peripheral blood came the PBMCs. A few counts support this clonotype. Antigen unknown. Study results and limitations: The model's output predicted ophthalmopathy at a median of roughly 6.9 months prior to onset. Peripheral blood also featured most of the thyroid clonotypes expanded above 0.001.

Researchers took RNA transcripts and amplified the TCR beta CDR3 regions from them. The HTBI primer set drove a first-round RT-PCR of the TCR CDR3. TCRdb ran MiXCR on the multiplex PCR reads and lists one entry per CDR3 protein. The sample contains 340,000 or so distinct CDR3 sequences, over 20% of which appear only once. Trimming removed 5 bases at V and 1 base at J, with 11 bases between. Germline V gene sequence: CDR1 SGHVS, CDR2 FNYEAQ. The length of the CDR3 is 14 residues. Source material: blood. This sequence joins TRBV7-6 and TRBJ2-5; no reliable D call. This clonotype originated in a woman aged 50 to 60 with Graves' hyperthyroidism. The CDR3 loop reads CASSPLGIQETQYF. In DNA, the CDR3 is TGTGCCAGCAGCCCCTTGGGCATCCAAGAGACCCAGTACTTC. The whole variable domain, remainder taken from reference TRBV7-6 and TRBJ2-5, is GAGVSQSPRYKVTKRGQDVALRCDPISGHVSLYWYRQALGQGPEFLTYFNYEAQQDKSGLPNDRFSAERPEGSISTLTIQRTEQRDSAMYRCASSPLGIQETQYFGPGTRLLVL.